The 15 T cell receptor beta chains presented below share a single source sample, sequenced in a study of cytomegalovirus exposure and HLA in healthy donors. PCR used 60 Vbeta primers and 13 Jbeta primers. Some clones are missing from TCRdb's copy, which holds only in-frame ones; the method was immunoSEQ multiplex PCR. The sample lists 85,000 to 130,000 clones, almost 80% occurring once. Sequenced material: PBMCs. The receptor set was obtained from a man aged 55-75 years in good health and CMV-seropositive.

This chain links TRBV6-1 with TRBJ1-5, with D possibly being TRBD1 (5 bases). Between the trimmed V and J ends, which lost 3 bases and 0 bases, there was a span of 9 bases. CDR3 size: 15 residues. Looked up from germline, CDR1 is MNHNS and CDR2 is SASEGT. The CDR3 is CASSEGLYSNQPQHF. The CDR3 DNA is TGTGCCAGCAGTGAGGGGCTGTATAGCAATCAGCCCCAGCATTTT.

The chain recombines TRBV5-3 with TRBJ1-5; no definite D call. TRBV5-3 has ORF status, its function being uncertain. Trimming pared 0 bases from V and 0 bases from J, leaving 13 bases between. This CDR3 contains 17 residues. CDR3 nucleotides: TGTGCCAGAAGCTTGGACAGAGAGCCCTATAGCAATCAGCCCCAGCATTTT. It is translated as CARSLDREPYSNQPQHF.

The V and J genes are TRBV5-4 and TRBJ2-5, with 7 bases that match TRBD1. J was trimmed by 5 bases and V by 2 bases; bases with no gene match: 12. The germline V gene encodes CDR1 SGHNT and CDR2 YYREEE (reference sequence). The CDR3 is made up of 16 amino acids. The CDR3 here is CASSFPGQSHRETQYF. DNA of the CDR3: TGTGCCAGCAGCTTCCCGGGACAGTCACACCGGGAGACCCAGTACTTC. Complete variable domain (other parts from reference TRBV5-4 and TRBJ2-5): ETGVTQSPTHLIKTRGQQVTLRCSSQSGHNTVSWYQQALGQGPQFIFQYYREEENGRGNFPPRFSGLQFPNYSSELNVNALELDDSALYLCASSFPGQSHRETQYFGPGTRLLVL.

The V gene is TRBV7-9, the J gene TRBJ2-5; D not certain. Trimming cost V 1 base and J 0 bases, with 9 bases left between them. Germline values: CDR1 SEHNR, CDR2 FQNEAQ (reference sequence). There are 15 residues in the CDR3. The CDR3 here is CASSLETEYQETQYF. DNA for the CDR3: TGTGCCAGCAGCTTAGAAACAGAGTACCAAGAGACCCAGTACTTC.

This chain connects TRBV5-8 to TRBJ1-3; D is perhaps TRBD1 (5 bases). The CDR3 has 14 residues. The ends were cut back, 4 bases at V and 0 bases at J, with 8 bases in the middle. The germline gives CDR1 SGHTS, CDR2 YDEGEE. The CDR3 spells CASSQGSSGNTIYF. DNA of the CDR3: TGTGCCAGCAGCCAGGGCAGCTCTGGAAACACCATATATTTT. The entire variable domain, with the rest obtained from reference TRBV5-8 and TRBJ1-3, is as follows: EAGVTQSPTHLIKTRGQQATLRCSPISGHTSVYWYQQALGLGLQFLLWYDEGEERNRGNFPPRFSGRQFPNYSSELNVNALELEDSALYLCASSQGSSGNTIYFGEGSWLTVV.

The V call is TRBV7-8, the J call TRBJ1-1; 8 bases map to TRBD1. The CDR3 has 17 amino acids. V dropped 4 bases and J dropped 2; count of bases not matched to a gene: 12. In germline, CDR1 is SGHVS, CDR2 FQNEAQ. In DNA form, the CDR3 reads TGTGCCAGCAGCTCGCCGGGACAGGCGGAACCCAACACTGAAGCTTTCTTT. Its translation is CASSSPGQAEPNTEAFF. The variable domain in full, completed from reference TRBV7-8 and TRBJ1-1, reads GAGVSQSPRYKVAKRGQDVALRCDPISGHVSLFWYQQALGQGPEFLTYFQNEAQLDKSGLPSDRFFAERPEGSVSTLKIQRTQQEDSAVYLCASSSPGQAEPNTEAFFGQGTRLTVV.

The rearrangement uses TRBV6-8 and TRBJ2-7, with TRBD1 matching over 10 bases. CDR1 MNHGY and CDR2 SAAAGT come from the germline V gene. Trimming took 6 bases from V and 11 from J; bases not matched to a gene: 10. The CDR3 runs 13 residues. CDR3 loop: CASRSGTGVGKYF. The CDR3 DNA sequence: TGTGCCAGCAGGTCCGGGACAGGGGTCGGGAAGTACTTC.

The chain uses TRBV5-4 and TRBJ1-2; D is uncertain. V was pared by 1 base and J by 3 bases, with 13 bases between. CDR1 SGHNT and CDR2 YYREEE come from the germline V gene (reference sequence). This CDR3 is 15 amino acids long. In DNA, the CDR3 is TGTGCCAGCAGCTTGAACGGTCCCCTCTACTATGGCTACACCTTC. Its translation is CASSLNGPLYYGYTF.

The rearrangement uses TRBV5-4 and TRBJ1-6; D is unresolved. Germline V gives CDR1 SGHNT, CDR2 YYREEE (reference sequence). The CDR3 has 15 residues. The V end was cut by 2 bases, the J end by 6 bases, with 12 bases between. The chain's CDR3 is CASSFARGSNSPLHF. DNA for the CDR3: TGTGCCAGCAGCTTCGCACGGGGAAGTAATTCACCCCTCCACTTT.

Regarding this clone: At one of its ends the junction is not consistent with the germline gene, which may arise from a read error. V gene TRBV6-5 combines with J gene TRBJ1-1, with D possibly being TRBD1 (5 bases). Germline CDR1 reads MNHEY; CDR2 reads SVGAGI. The CDR3 extends over 14 amino acids. CDR3: CASSHSRGVTEAFF. CDR3 coding DNA: TGTGCCAGCAGTCACTCTCGGGGGGTCACTGAAGCTTTCTTT.

This clone was seen only once. The chain carries TRBV5-5 and TRBJ1-4; 7 nucleotides match TRBD1. Losses at the gene ends were 2 bases for V and 4 bases for J; bases not matched to a gene: 17. Germline values: CDR1 SGHKS, CDR2 YYEKEE (reference sequence). The CDR3 sequence is 19 residues long. In DNA, the CDR3 is TGTGCCAGCAGCTTACCTAATCTTGGGACAGCCCGCCTTAATGAAAAACTGTTTTTT. Its translation is CASSLPNLGTARLNEKLFF.

The chain has TRBV19 and TRBJ1-2; 8 nucleotides align to TRBD1. The J segment lost 6 bases and the V segment lost 5 bases, leaving 8 bases of the junction unmatched. This CDR3 is built from 14 residues. Germline values: CDR1 LNHDA, CDR2 SQIVND (reference sequence). In DNA, the CDR3 is TGTGCCAGTAGTGGGTCCAGGGGGCAGGATGGCTACACCTTC. It translates to CASSGSRGQDGYTF.

Here the CDR3 DNA reads TGTGCCAGTACTCAACCCGGACAGGGTCCCTATCAGCCCCAGCATTTT. Residues: CASTQPGQGPYQPQHF. J is TRBJ1-5 and V is TRBV19, with 8 bases identical to TRBD1. The germline gives CDR1 LNHDA, CDR2 SQIVND (reference sequence). The CDR3 sequence is 16 residues long. Trimming at V came to 7 bases and at J to 5 bases, leaving 13 bases not matched to a gene.

This clone was counted ten times or more. The chain combines TRBV7-9 with TRBJ2-7; TRBD2 agrees at 8 bases. V gave up 3 bases and J gave up 6 bases; unmatched junction bases: 1. Germline assignment: CDR1 SEHNR and CDR2 FQNEAQ (reference sequence). The CDR3 totals 12 residues. The CDR3 region has the DNA TGTGCCAGCAGCTTGGGACTAGTCGAGCAGTACTTC. Protein: CASSLGLVEQYF. The full variable domain, in which reference TRBV7-9 and TRBJ2-7 provide the parts outside the CDR3, is DTGVSQNPRHKITKRGQNVTFRCDPISEHNRLYWYRQTLGQGPEFLTYFQNEAQLEKSRLLSDRFSAERPKGSFSTLEIQRTEQGDSAMYLCASSLGLVEQYFGPGTRLTVT.

The chain is built from TRBV6-1 and TRBJ2-1; D is possibly TRBD2 (7 bases). V was trimmed by 6 bases and J by 10 bases, leaving 19 bases between them. The CDR3 has 14 residues. CDR1 and CDR2 from the germline V gene are MNHNS and SASEGT. This CDR3 reads CASRVAGAPREQFF. The CDR3 coding sequence is TGTGCCAGCAGGGTGGCGGGGGCCCCTCGGGAGCAGTTCTTC.